A selection of T cell receptor beta chains follows, all from one sample in a study of graft-versus-host responses after intestinal transplantation. The table came from immunoSEQ multiplex PCR; TCRdb's copy has only in-frame clones and leaves some out. Of about 97,000 clones in the sample, 75% to 95% are singletons; the top ten hold about 16%. The material was PBMCs, obtained 450 to 460 days after intestinal transplant. The receptors come from a human patient who received an intestinal transplant, so some T cells may come from the graft donor. Both conserved end residues are part of each CDR3. The D gene is left open where the match is weak. Clone size appears in some rows only: once, few, many, or a class for an expanded clone.

>TRBV5-1|TRBD1|TRBJ1-1|NA
CASSPLTGSTEAFF
TGCGCCAGCAGCCCGTTGACAGGGTCGACTGAAGCTTTCTTT
>TRBV7-9|NA|TRBJ1-1|NA
CASSVGWGGDIGTEAFF
TGTGCCAGCAGCGTAGGTTGGGGTGGGGATATAGGGACTGAAGCTTTCTTT
>TRBV5-4|NA|TRBJ1-2|NA
CASSLGGTNYGYTF
TGTGCCAGCAGCTTGGGAGGGACTAACTATGGCTACACCTTC
>TRBV5-8|NA|TRBJ2-3|once
CASSLEFFFPPGGFTDTQYF
TGTGCCAGCAGCTTGGAGTTCTTCTTCCCCCCGGGGGGCTTCACAGATACGCAGTATTTT
>TRBV11-2|NA|TRBJ1-2|NA
CASSLIARTSYGYTF
TGTGCCAGCAGCTTAATAGCCAGGACCAGTTATGGCTACACCTTC
>TRBV7-7|NA|TRBJ1-4|NA
CASSLVETGATNEKLFF
TGTGCTAGCAGCTTAGTAGAGACAGGCGCAACTAATGAAAAACTGTTTTTT
>TRBV2|NA|TRBJ1-6|NA
CASSGPSPLHF
TGTGCCAGCAGTGGTCCCTCACCCCTCCACTTT
>TRBV19|TRBD1|TRBJ1-1|NA
CASSSPTGGTEAFF
TGTGCCAGTAGTTCCCCGACAGGGGGAACTGAAGCTTTCTTT
>TRBV9|NA|TRBJ2-2|NA
CASSVGSPTGELFF
TGTGCCAGCAGCGTAGGGTCCCCCACCGGGGAGCTGTTTTTT
>TRBV2|NA|TRBJ2-7|once
CASSEWGSRPGYEQYF
TGTGCCAGCAGTGAATGGGGCAGCCGGCCGGGGTACGAGCAGTACTTC
>TRBV6-1|NA|TRBJ2-7|NA
CATYEQYF
TGTGCTACCTACGAGCAGTACTTC
>TRBV5-6|NA|TRBJ1-5|few
CASSSGLQGPQHF
TGTGCCAGCAGCTCGGGACTGCAGGGGCCCCAGCATTTT
>TRBV10-3|TRBD2|TRBJ2-3|few
CAIRPGLVVDTQYF
TGTGCCATCAGGCCGGGACTAGTCGTGGATACGCAGTATTTT
>TRBV27|TRBD2|TRBJ2-5|once
CASSLTSGGPGRRMTQYF
TGTGCCAGCAGTTTAACTAGCGGGGGGCCCGGGCGCAGGATGACCCAGTACTTC
>TRBV10-3|TRBD1|TRBJ1-1|NA
CAISESPGQGAEAFF
TGTGCCATCAGTGAGTCCCCGGGACAGGGCGCTGAAGCTTTCTTT
>TRBV14|NA|TRBJ2-4|NA
CASSQVSSLAKNIQYF
TGTGCCAGCAGCCAAGTTAGCAGCTTAGCCAAAAACATTCAGTACTTC
>TRBV4-2|NA|TRBJ2-4|NA
CASSHGETGIGAKNIQYF
TGTGCCAGCAGCCACGGAGAAACAGGGATAGGAGCCAAAAACATTCAGTACTTC
>TRBV27|NA|TRBJ1-6|once
CASSPHHNSPLHF
TGTGCCAGCAGTCCTCACCATAATTCACCCCTCCACTTT
>TRBV5-1|TRBD2|TRBJ2-1|NA
CASSGLAGGSYNEQFF
TGCGCCAGCAGCGGACTAGCGGGGGGCTCCTACAATGAGCAGTTCTTC
>TRBV5-1|NA|TRBJ1-2|NA
CASSLDGYGYTF
TGCGCCAGCAGCTTGGACGGATATGGCTACACCTTC
>TRBV7-2|TRBD2|TRBJ2-7|NA
CASSLGGEGWRQYF
TGTGCCAGCAGCTTAGGGGGGGAGGGCTGGCGGCAGTACTTC
>TRBV25-1|TRBD2|TRBJ2-2|NA
CASSERDYGELFF
TGTGCCAGCAGTGAGAGGGACTACGGGGAGCTGTTTTTT
>TRBV10-2|NA|TRBJ2-7|NA
CASSESPNTYEQYF
TGCGCCAGCAGTGAGTCCCCGAACACCTACGAGCAGTACTTC
>TRBV5-5|NA|TRBJ1-1|NA
CASSRTYTRLMNTEAFF
TGTGCCAGCAGCCGGACATATACTCGATTAATGAACACTGAAGCTTTCTTT
>TRBV6-5|TRBD1|TRBJ1-5|NA
CASSWAQQGGNQPQHF
TGTGCCAGCAGTTGGGCGCAACAGGGGGGAAATCAGCCCCAGCATTTT
>TRBV10-3|NA|TRBJ1-1|NA
CAISASGNTEAFF
TGTGCCATCAGTGCGAGTGGGAACACTGAAGCTTTCTTT
>TRBV5-1|NA|TRBJ2-7|NA
CASSADSYEQYF
TGCGCCAGCAGCGCCGACAGCTACGAGCAGTACTTC
>TRBV4-1|NA|TRBJ1-5|NA
CASSQDGGAGQPQHF
TGCGCCAGCAGCCAAGATGGGGGGGCTGGGCAGCCCCAGCATTTT
>TRBV18|NA|TRBJ1-6|NA
CASSPTAELNSPLHF
TGTGCCAGCTCTCCCACCGCCGAACTAAATTCACCCCTCCACTTT
>TRBV5-1|TRBD1|TRBJ2-1|NA
CASSWGQTLNEQFF
TGCGCCAGCAGCTGGGGACAGACCCTCAATGAGCAGTTCTTC